What follows describes a single T cell receptor (beta chain). This entry comes from a study of blood T cells in healthy people across ages. Next came a second PCR, run for about 6 to 11 cycles, which used a sample-barcoded 5' primer along with a J-beta primer mix. TCRdb re-analysed the 5' RACE reads in MiXCR, keeping a single row per CDR3 protein. The table records approximately 290,000 distinct CDR3 sequences, 25% to 30% of them present only once. The CDR3 extends over 10 amino acids. Germline-derived CDR1 and CDR2 are LNHNV and YYDKDF (reference sequence). Deletions cut 8 bases from V and 6 bases from J, with 8 bases between.

The chain links TRBV15 to TRBJ2-7; D gene uncertain. The TCR comes from a woman aged 70-85 years in good health. The sequencing sample was made of blood. The CDR3 DNA reads TGTGCCACCTATTTAAGCGAGCAGTACTTC. Translation: CATYLSEQYF. The variable domain in full, completed from reference TRBV15 and TRBJ2-7, reads DAMVIQNPRYQVTQFGKPVTLSCSQTLNHNVMYWYQQKSSQAPKLLFHYYDKDFNNEADTPDNFQSRRPNTSFCFLDIRSPGLGDTAMYLCATYLSEQYFGPGTRLTVT.